This record covers a single TCR beta chain. Antigen specificity is unknown. Germline V gene lookup returns CDR1 DFQATT and CDR2 SNEGSKA (reference sequence). J gave up 4 bases and V 3 bases, and 9 bases lay outside the gene matches. The CDR3 is 15 amino acids. A single record per CDR3 protein comes from TCRdb applying MiXCR to the reads. This table holds approximately 73,000 distinct CDR3 sequences, around 37% found once. The sample belongs to a study of T cell repertoires in cytomegalovirus infection. The chain joins TRBV20-1 to TRBJ1-5, with 7 bases lining up with TRBD1. This receptor was taken from a human donor in good health (CMV status not recorded). Some clones in this sample may be carry-over from other donors' samples. Sequencing used CD8+ T cells from cultured PBMCs, obtained from culture after CMV antigen stimulation. The CDR3 region is CSASRPGQINQPQHF. CDR3 sequence (DNA): TGCAGTGCTAGCCGGCCGGGACAGATTAATCAGCCCCAGCATTTT.